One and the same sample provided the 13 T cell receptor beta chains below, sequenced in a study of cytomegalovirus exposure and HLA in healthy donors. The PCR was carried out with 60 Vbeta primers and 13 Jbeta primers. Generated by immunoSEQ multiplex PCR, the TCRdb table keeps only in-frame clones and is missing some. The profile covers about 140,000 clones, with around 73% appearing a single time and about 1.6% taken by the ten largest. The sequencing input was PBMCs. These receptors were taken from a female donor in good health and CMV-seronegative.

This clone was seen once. Here the CDR3 DNA reads TGCGCCAGCAGCTTGGAGGGCGGACAAAACTATGGCTACACCTTC. This translates into CASSLEGGQNYGYTF. The V gene is TRBV5-1, the J gene TRBJ1-2, with a possible D match to TRBD1 (5 bases). This CDR3 spans 15 amino acids. The germline V gene encodes CDR1 SGHRS and CDR2 YFSETQ. Trimming removed 0 bases at V and 2 bases at J, with 11 bases between.

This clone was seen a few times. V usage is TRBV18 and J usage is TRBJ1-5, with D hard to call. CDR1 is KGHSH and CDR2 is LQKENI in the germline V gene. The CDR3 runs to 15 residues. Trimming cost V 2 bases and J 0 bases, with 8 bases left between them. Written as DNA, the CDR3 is TGTGCCAGCTCACCATCCACAGATAGCAATCAGCCCCAGCATTTT. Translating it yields CASSPSTDSNQPQHF. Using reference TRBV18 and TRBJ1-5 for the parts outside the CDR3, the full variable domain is NAGVMQNPRHLVRRRGQEARLRCSPMKGHSHVYWYRQLPEEGLKFMVYLQKENIIDESGMPKERFSAEFPKEGPSILRIQQVVRGDSAAYFCASSPSTDSNQPQHFGDGTRLSIL.

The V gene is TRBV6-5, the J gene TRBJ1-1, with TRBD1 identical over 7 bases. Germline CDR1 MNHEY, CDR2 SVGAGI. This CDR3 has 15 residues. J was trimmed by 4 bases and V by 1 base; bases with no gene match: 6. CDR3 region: CASSYFKTGSTEAFF. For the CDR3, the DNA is TGTGCCAGCAGTTACTTTAAGACAGGGAGCACTGAAGCTTTCTTT.

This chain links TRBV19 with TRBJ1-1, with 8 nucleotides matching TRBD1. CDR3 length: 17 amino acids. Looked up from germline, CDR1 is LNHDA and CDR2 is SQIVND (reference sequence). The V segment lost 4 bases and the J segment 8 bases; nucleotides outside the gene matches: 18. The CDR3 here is CASSTQGVLVGGQEAFF. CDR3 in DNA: TGTGCCAGTAGTACACAGGGGGTGTTGGTAGGAGGACAAGAAGCTTTCTTT.

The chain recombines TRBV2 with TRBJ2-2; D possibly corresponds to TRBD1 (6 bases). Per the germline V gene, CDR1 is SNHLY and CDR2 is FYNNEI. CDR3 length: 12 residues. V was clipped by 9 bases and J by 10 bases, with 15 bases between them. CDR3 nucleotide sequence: TGTGCCAGTTCACAGGGTCCTTCGGAGCTGTTTTTT. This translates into CASSQGPSELFF.

The CDR3 loop is CASSLSPEGSYEQYF. DNA for the CDR3: TGTGCCAGCAGTTTATCTCCAGAGGGCTCCTACGAGCAGTACTTC. The chain uses TRBV27 and TRBJ2-7; D may be TRBD2 (5 bases). The CDR3 has 15 amino acids. The germline V gene has CDR1 MNHEY and CDR2 SMNVEV (reference sequence). V gave up 0 bases and J gave up 0 bases, with 9 bases separating them.

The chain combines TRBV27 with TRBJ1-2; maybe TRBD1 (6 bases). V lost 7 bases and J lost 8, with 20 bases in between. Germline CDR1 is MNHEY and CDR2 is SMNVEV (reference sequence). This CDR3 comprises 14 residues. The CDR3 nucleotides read TGTGCCAGCAAACCCACAGGGAGCGTTTTGGGCTACACCTTC. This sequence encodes CASKPTGSVLGYTF.

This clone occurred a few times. The CDR3 bases are TGTGCCACGAAACCGCCGCCTGGGCTGAACACTGAAGCTTTCTTT. Translating it yields CATKPPPGLNTEAFF. The chain joins TRBV10-3 to TRBJ1-1, with no clear D. The CDR3 is 15 amino acids. Germline V gene data show CDR1 as ENHRY and CDR2 as SYGVKD. Trimming pared 10 bases from V and 0 bases from J, leaving 18 bases between.

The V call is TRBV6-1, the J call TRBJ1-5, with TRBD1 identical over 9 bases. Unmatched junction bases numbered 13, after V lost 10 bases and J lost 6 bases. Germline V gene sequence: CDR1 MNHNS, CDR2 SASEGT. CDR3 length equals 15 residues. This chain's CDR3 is CAISTGTGTVQPQHF. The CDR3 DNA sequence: TGTGCCATTTCTACCGGGACAGGGACGGTTCAGCCCCAGCATTTT.

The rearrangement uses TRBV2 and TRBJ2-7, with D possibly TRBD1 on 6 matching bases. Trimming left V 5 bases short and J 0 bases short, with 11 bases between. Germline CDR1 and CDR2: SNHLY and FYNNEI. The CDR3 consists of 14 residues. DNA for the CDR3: TGTGCCAGCAGTAGCACAGGGAGCTCCTACGAGCAGTACTTC. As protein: CASSSTGSSYEQYF.

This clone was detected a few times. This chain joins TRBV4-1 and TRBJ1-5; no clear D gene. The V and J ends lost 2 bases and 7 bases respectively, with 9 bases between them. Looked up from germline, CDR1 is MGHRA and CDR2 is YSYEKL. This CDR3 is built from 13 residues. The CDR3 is CASSQPLEQPQHF. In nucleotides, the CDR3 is TGCGCCAGCAGCCAACCTCTAGAACAGCCCCAGCATTTT.

CDR3: CASMRESDFHEQYF. For the CDR3, the DNA is TGTGCCAGCATGCGGGAATCAGATTTCCACGAGCAGTACTTC. The V gene is TRBV6-5, the J gene TRBJ2-7, with a tentative D call TRBD2 (6 bases). Germline-derived CDR1 and CDR2 are MNHEY and SVGAGI. This CDR3 has 14 residues. Trimming removed 7 bases at V and 5 bases at J, with 18 bases between.

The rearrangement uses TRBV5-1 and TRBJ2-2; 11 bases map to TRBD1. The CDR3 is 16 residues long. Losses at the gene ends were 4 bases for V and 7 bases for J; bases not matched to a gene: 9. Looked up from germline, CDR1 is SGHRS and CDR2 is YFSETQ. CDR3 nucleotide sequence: TGCGCCAGCAGCCCTCGGACAGGGGGCGTACACGGGGAGCTGTTTTTT. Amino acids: CASSPRTGGVHGELFF.